A single sample is the source of the 7 T cell receptor beta chains below, sequenced in a study of blood T cell repertoires in COVID-19. The table came from immunoSEQ multiplex PCR; TCRdb's copy has only in-frame clones and leaves some out. The sample yields approximately 170,000 clones, 86% seen once. What was sequenced was peripheral blood. The receptors shown here come from a woman in her sixties or seventies with acute or convalescent COVID-19.

This chain links TRBV5-1 with TRBJ2-3; 16 bases match TRBD2. The CDR3 runs 17 residues. V was clipped by 4 bases and J by 6 bases; unmatched bases: 8. The V gene's germline CDR1 is SGHRS and CDR2 YFSETQ. The CDR3 nucleotides are TGCGCCAGCAGCGCCGGGACTAGCGGGGGGGCGGAGGATACGCAGTATTTT. This encodes CASSAGTSGGAEDTQYF.

V usage is TRBV27 and J usage is TRBJ1-6; 8 nucleotides match TRBD1. CDR3 length equals 14 residues. Germline trimming cut 6 bases from V and 5 bases from J; bases unmatched to any gene: 3. Germline V gene data show CDR1 as MNHEY and CDR2 as SMNVEV (reference sequence). The CDR3 nucleotides are TGTGCCAGCAGAACAGGGGGAGATAATTCACCCCTCCACTTT. Protein sequence: CASRTGGDNSPLHF.

The rearrangement uses TRBV15 and TRBJ2-1; perhaps TRBD2 as D (6 bases). CDR3 length: 16 residues. V lost 3 bases, J lost 4 bases, and 16 bases lay in between. Looked up from germline, CDR1 is LNHNV and CDR2 is YYDKDF (reference sequence). The CDR3, as DNA: TGTGCCACCAGCAGGGACTTCGCGGGATCATACAATGAGCAGTTCTTC. Translation: CATSRDFAGSYNEQFF.

The chain carries TRBV9 and TRBJ2-5, with no clear D. The germline gives CDR1 SGDLS, CDR2 YYNGEE. Trimming left V 5 bases short and J 2 bases short, with 16 bases between. The CDR3 has 15 amino acids. The CDR3 sequence is CASSLTPTGQETQYF. CDR3 coding DNA: TGTGCCAGCAGTCTTACCCCGACTGGGCAAGAGACCCAGTACTTC.

This clone was recorded once. The V and J genes are TRBV7-9 and TRBJ2-1; 8 nucleotides line up with TRBD2. V was pared by 5 bases and J by 3 bases, with 6 bases of the junction left unmatched. From germline, CDR1 is SEHNR and CDR2 FQNEAQ (reference sequence). This CDR3 is 15 amino acids long. Written as DNA, the CDR3 is TGTGCCAGCAGCAAGAGCGGGGGCAGCTACAATGAGCAGTTCTTC. Its protein product is CASSKSGGSYNEQFF.

The gene calls are TRBV6-5 and TRBJ2-7; D ambiguous. CDR1 is MNHEY and CDR2 is SVGAGI in the germline V gene. V dropped 1 base and J dropped 5 bases, with 6 bases sitting between them. CDR3 length: 12 amino acids. The CDR3 region has the DNA TGTGCCAGCAGTTACTTGACAAACGAGCAGTACTTC. Translation: CASSYLTNEQYF.

This clone was counted a single time. The V gene is TRBV10-3, the J gene TRBJ1-2; 7 bases map to TRBD1. J lost 8 bases, V lost 4 bases, and 7 bases had no gene match. CDR3 length: 13 residues. Germline assignment: CDR1 ENHRY and CDR2 SYGVKD. The CDR3 loop is CAISGGTELGYTF. The CDR3, as DNA: TGTGCCATCAGTGGCGGGACAGAGTTAGGCTACACCTTC.